The 19 T cell receptor beta chains below were found in one sample sequenced in a study of immune characterization of retroperitoneal liposarcoma. Via MiXCR, TCRdb re-called the PCR reads, giving one row per CDR3 protein. Among some 3,000 distinct CDR3 sequences listed, roughly half were seen once. Sequencing used tumor tissue. Source of these receptors: a male donor with retroperitoneal liposarcoma.

The chain is built from TRBV6-1 and TRBJ2-1, with D perhaps matching TRBD2 (5 bases). The germline V and J ends were trimmed by 6 bases and 8 bases, with 8 bases remaining between them. Germline CDR1 is MNHNS and CDR2 is SASEGT. The CDR3 totals 11 residues. CDR3 bases: TGTGCCAGCAGAAGAGCGGATGAGCAGTTCTTC. It is translated as CASRRADEQFF.

This clonotype was picked up one time. V is TRBV6-1 and J is TRBJ2-4; 9 nucleotides align to TRBD1. The CDR3 covers 16 residues. Germline CDR1 is MNHNS and CDR2 is SASEGT. The trim removed 6 bases at V and 0 bases at J, leaving 6 bases unmatched. CDR3 sequence: CASRPGQGLAKNIQYF. The CDR3 nucleotides read TGTGCCAGCAGGCCGGGACAGGGATTAGCCAAAAACATTCAGTACTTC.

This chain connects TRBV7-6 to TRBJ2-5; D remains unclear. TRBJ2-7 explains the end of the DNA better; the J call may be wrong. The germline V gene encodes CDR1 SGHVS and CDR2 FNYEAQ. This CDR3 is 12 amino acids long. The CDR3: CASSLTSYEQYF. The CDR3 DNA follows: TGTGCCAGCAGCTTGACCTCCTACGAGCAGTACTTC.

CDR3: CASSGGKTQYF. The CDR3, as DNA: TGTGCCAGCAGCGGTGGAAAGACCCAGTACTTC. The genes are TRBV27 and TRBJ2-5, with unresolved D. V lost 6 bases to trimming and J lost 6 bases, with 8 bases between them. The CDR3 has 11 amino acids. Germline assignment: CDR1 MNHEY and CDR2 SMNVEV (reference sequence).

J is TRBJ2-3 and V is TRBV5-3; the D gene is possibly TRBD1 (6 bases). TRBV5-3 is noted as an ORF with a role that remains uncertain. There are 15 residues in the CDR3. V lost 8 bases and J 1 base, leaving 17 bases between the germline ends. The DNA for the CDR3 is TGTGCCAGCAGCGTACAGGGTAGCCGCACAGATACGCAGTATTTT. Translating gives CASSVQGSRTDTQYF.

This clonotype is medium-sized in the sample. J is TRBJ2-7 and V is TRBV6-1, with 7 bases that match TRBD1. The CDR3 has 14 amino acids. V was pared by 8 bases and J by 0 bases, with 7 bases of the junction left unmatched. Germline V gene sequence: CDR1 MNHNS, CDR2 SASEGT. Written as DNA, the CDR3 is TGTGCCAGCCGGGACAGCTATAGCTCCTACGAGCAGTACTTC. Its protein is CASRDSYSSYEQYF.

The chain employs TRBV27 and TRBJ2-4, with D maybe TRBD2 (5 bases). The J call may not be correct, given that the DNA end is closer to TRBJ2-1. The V gene's germline CDR1 is MNHEY and CDR2 SMNVEV (reference sequence). The CDR3 is 14 amino acids. CDR3 protein: CASSFGGRTYEQFF. The CDR3 DNA follows: TGTGCCAGCAGTTTTGGCGGGCGGACCTACGAGCAGTTCTTC.

Notes on this clonotype: One end of the junction is discordant with germline, which a read error may explain. V gene TRBV7-9 combines with J gene TRBJ2-1; D is unclear. This CDR3 has 12 amino acids. CDR1 and CDR2 (germline): SEHNR, FQNEAQ (reference sequence). CDR3 residues: CASSLGGDDEYF. CDR3 coding DNA: TGTGCCAGCAGCTTAGGAGGCGACGACGAGTACTTC.

This chain links TRBV5-1 with TRBJ2-1, with 7 bases matching TRBD1. In germline, CDR1 is SGHRS, CDR2 YFSETQ. V lost 4 bases and J lost 4; bases outside the gene matches: 8. This CDR3 is 15 amino acids long. CDR3 region: CASSPGTVIYNEQFF. CDR3 sequence (DNA): TGCGCCAGCAGCCCCGGGACAGTCATTTACAATGAGCAGTTCTTC.

The chain combines TRBV6-1 with TRBJ2-5, with D unresolved. The J call may be in error: the DNA end matches TRBJ2-4 better. The CDR3 is made up of 14 amino acids. The V gene's germline CDR1 is MNHNS and CDR2 SASEGT. The CDR3 is CASSSGQKSLIQYF. The CDR3 nucleotides are TGTGCCAGCAGTTCCGGCCAAAAGAGCCTCATTCAGTACTTC.

The rearrangement joins TRBV7-2 to TRBJ2-5, with a weak D call TRBD2 (6 bases). CDR1 and CDR2 (germline): SGHTA, FQGNSA. CDR3 size: 12 residues. Trimming pared 7 bases from V and 11 bases from J, leaving 17 bases between. The CDR3 loop is CASTRDSNEQYF. The CDR3 DNA is TGTGCCAGCACCCGGGACTCCAATGAGCAGTACTTC.

This CDR3 reads CASSPSGGARETQYF. CDR3 DNA sequence: TGTGCCAGCAGCCCTAGCGGGGGGGCCAGAGAGACCCAGTACTTC. The chain combines TRBV11-1 with TRBJ2-1; 12 bases align to TRBD2. Near its end, the DNA agrees better with TRBJ2-5, so the J call may be wrong. This CDR3 spans 15 amino acids. Germline CDR1 reads SGHAT; CDR2 reads FQDESV (reference sequence).

Worth noting for this clonotype: The germline gene is not matched at one end of the junction; a read error may be the cause. J is TRBJ2-1 and V is TRBV7-2; tentative D call: TRBD2 (7 bases). There are 16 residues in the CDR3. Germline V CDR1 and CDR2: SGHTA, FQGNSA. This CDR3 reads CASSHQTGNSGETQHF. The CDR3 nucleotides read TGTGCCAGCAGCCATCAGACAGGCAACAGCGGGGAGACCCAGCACTTC. Looking up the rest from reference TRBV7-2 and TRBJ2-1 gives the full variable domain: GAGVSQSPSNKVTEKGKDVELRCDPISGHTALYWYRQSLGQGLEFLIYFQGNSAPDKSGLPSDRFSAERTGGSVSTLTIQRTQQEDSAVYLCASSHQTGNSGETQHFGPGTRLTVL.

This clonotype was seen more than once but under ten times. The gene calls are TRBV12-3 or TRBV12-4 and TRBJ2-3; D might be TRBD2 (5 bases). Trimming pared 2 bases from V and 0 bases from J, leaving 9 bases between. The CDR3 contains 15 residues. The CDR3 spells CASSLTGISTDTQYF. The CDR3 DNA reads as TGTGCCAGCAGTTTAACCGGGATAAGCACAGATACGCAGTATTTT.

A remark on this clonotype: A single base separates this from a much larger clone, so it may be a read error. The chain combines TRBV12-3 or TRBV12-4 with TRBJ2-1; D is possibly TRBD2 (5 bases). With 1 base removed from V and 10 bases from J, the gap between germline ends came to 20 bases. The CDR3 contains 16 residues. CDR3 protein: CASSLEWGAGTYEQFF. CDR3 nucleotide sequence: TGTGCCAGCAGTTTAGAGTGGGGAGCAGGAACCTACGAGCAGTTCTTC.

This rearrangement joins TRBV6-6 to TRBJ2-5; no firm D call. TRBJ2-7 explains the end of the DNA better; the J call may be wrong. Looked up from germline, CDR1 is MNHNY and CDR2 is SVGAGI (reference sequence). The CDR3 length is 13 residues. The CDR3 DNA sequence: TGTGCCAGCAGTTACCGAGATCAATACGAGCAGTACTTC. Its translation is CASSYRDQYEQYF.

CDR3 in amino acids: CASSMLAANTGELFF. CDR3 nucleotide sequence: TGTGCCAGCAGTATGCTAGCGGCGAACACCGGGGAGCTGTTTTTT. The chain couples TRBV12-3 or TRBV12-4 to TRBJ2-2, with 7 positions matching TRBD2. The trim removed 5 bases at V and 0 bases at J, leaving 3 bases unmatched. The CDR3 has 15 amino acids.

The chain carries TRBV6-8 and TRBJ2-1, with D possibly being TRBD1 (6 bases). The CDR3 has 17 residues. V lost 4 bases and J lost 0, with 16 bases in between. The germline gives CDR1 MNHGY, CDR2 SAAAGT. The CDR3 protein is CASSSRQVLSSYNEQFF. As DNA, the CDR3 is TGTGCCAGCAGTTCCAGACAGGTGTTGAGCTCCTACAATGAGCAGTTCTTC.

This sequence joins TRBV4-3 and TRBJ2-7; D call uncertain. Germline V CDR1 and CDR2: LGHNA, YSLEER. V lost 0 bases to trimming and J lost 6 bases, with 6 bases between them. The CDR3 has 12 amino acids. Here the CDR3 reads CASSQDYGEQYF. The CDR3 bases are TGCGCCAGCAGCCAAGATTATGGCGAGCAGTACTTC.